This T cell receptor beta chain comes out of a study of immune evolution from preneoplasia to lung adenocarcinoma. Concerning this clone itself: What it recognizes is unknown.

The assay was immunoSEQ multiplex PCR, and TCRdb's table has in-frame clones only and misses some. The sample includes around 41,000 clones, approximately 79% of them seen just once. Germline lookup yields CDR1 ENHRY and CDR2 SYGVKD. The CDR3 spans 16 residues. V lost 4 bases and J 7 bases, leaving 19 bases between the germline ends. Study-wide points: Later-stage lesions seemingly showed higher T cell density and diversity than normal lung.

Sequenced: FFPE invasive lung adenocarcinoma tissue. The sequence was collected from a person aged 55 to 69 with lung adenocarcinoma. The J gene is TRBJ2-2, the V gene TRBV10-3, with D possibly matching TRBD2 (6 bases). The CDR3 DNA reads TGTGCCATCAGTGGTCCAGCGGGTCCCATGGGCGGGGAGCTGTTTTTT. This sequence encodes CAISGPAGPMGGELFF.